The rows below give T cell receptor beta chains drawn from one sample of a study of T cell responses to AZD1222 COVID-19 vaccine. Assay: immunoSEQ multiplex PCR; the TCRdb copy retains only in-frame clones and omits some. The sample consists of 75,000 to 95,000 clones, approximately 81% of them appearing once. The sample in question was peripheral blood, obtained on day 0 of AZD1222 vaccination. The receptors originated from an adult in good health. The CDR3 runs from the conserved cysteine through the conserved F or W. A D gene is named only where the DNA matches it firmly. Clone sizes are given selectively: once, few, many, or a class where the clone is expanded.

d_call: .
j_call: TRBJ1-5
v_call: TRBV4-2
clone_size: .
cdr3_nt: TGTGCCAGCAGCCAAGATGTAGGTTTCGCGGGCGGGGGTCAGCCCCAGCATTTT
cdr3_aa: CASSQDVGFAGGGQPQHF

d_call: TRBD2
j_call: TRBJ2-1
v_call: TRBV11-2
clone_size: .
cdr3_nt: TGTGCCAGCAGCTATGGAGTAGCGGGGTACAATGAGCAGTTCTTC
cdr3_aa: CASSYGVAGYNEQFF

d_call: .
j_call: TRBJ1-5
v_call: TRBV29-1
clone_size: .
cdr3_nt: TGCAGCGTTGGCGTCGGGGCCGGCGGTCAGCCCCAGCATTTT
cdr3_aa: CSVGVGAGGQPQHF

d_call: TRBD1
j_call: TRBJ2-1
v_call: TRBV5-6
clone_size: .
cdr3_nt: TGTGCCAGCAGCTGGGGGACAGTAAATGAGCAGTTCTTC
cdr3_aa: CASSWGTVNEQFF

d_call: .
j_call: TRBJ1-3
v_call: TRBV15
clone_size: .
cdr3_nt: TGTGCCACCAGCAGAGGGGGAGCTGGAAACACCATATATTTT
cdr3_aa: CATSRGGAGNTIYF

d_call: TRBD1
j_call: TRBJ1-1
v_call: TRBV18
clone_size: .
cdr3_nt: TGTGCCAGCTCCCAAGGACAGGGGAACACTGAAGCTTTCTTT
cdr3_aa: CASSQGQGNTEAFF

d_call: .
j_call: TRBJ2-2
v_call: TRBV11-2
clone_size: .
cdr3_nt: TGTGCCAGCAGCTTAGTAGCGCAGCGGAACACCGGGGAGCTGTTTTTT
cdr3_aa: CASSLVAQRNTGELFF

d_call: .
j_call: TRBJ1-2
v_call: TRBV27
clone_size: few
cdr3_nt: TGTGCCAGCAGACTGGCAGGGGTTGAAGACTATGGCTACACCTTC
cdr3_aa: CASRLAGVEDYGYTF

d_call: .
j_call: TRBJ1-1
v_call: TRBV7-3
clone_size: .
cdr3_nt: TGTGCCAGCAGCTTAACTGGGAACACTGAAGCTTTCTTT
cdr3_aa: CASSLTGNTEAFF

d_call: .
j_call: TRBJ2-5
v_call: TRBV5-4
clone_size: once
cdr3_nt: TGTGCCAGCAGCCCGGATCTAGAAGAGACCCAGTACTTC
cdr3_aa: CASSPDLEETQYF

d_call: .
j_call: TRBJ1-1
v_call: TRBV15
clone_size: .
cdr3_nt: TGTGCCACCAGCAGAATCTCCTTGGGGCCTCAAGCTTTCTTT
cdr3_aa: CATSRISLGPQAFF

d_call: .
j_call: TRBJ1-4
v_call: TRBV15
clone_size: .
cdr3_nt: TGTGCCACCAGCAGAGATAGGGGGGCTAGGGAAAAACTGTTTTTT
cdr3_aa: CATSRDRGAREKLFF

d_call: TRBD1
j_call: TRBJ1-2
v_call: TRBV4-1
clone_size: .
cdr3_nt: TGCGCCAGCAGCCAACCGGGACAGGGAGACTACACCTTC
cdr3_aa: CASSQPGQGDYTF

d_call: .
j_call: TRBJ2-5
v_call: TRBV15
clone_size: .
cdr3_nt: TGTGCCACCAGCAGAGATGGGAGGATCCAAGAGACCCAGTACTTC
cdr3_aa: CATSRDGRIQETQYF

d_call: .
j_call: TRBJ2-3
v_call: TRBV12-3/TRBV12-4
clone_size: .
cdr3_nt: TGTGCCAGCAGTAGCCTGGATACGCAGTATTTT
cdr3_aa: CASSSLDTQYF

d_call: TRBD1
j_call: TRBJ1-1
v_call: TRBV24-1
clone_size: .
cdr3_nt: TGTGCCACCAGTGGGACCACCGGGACAGATGAAGCTTTCTTT
cdr3_aa: CATSGTTGTDEAFF

d_call: .
j_call: TRBJ2-5
v_call: TRBV7-2
clone_size: .
cdr3_nt: TGTGCCAGCAGCTTAGGGCAGACTCGCCAAGAGACCCAGTACTTC
cdr3_aa: CASSLGQTRQETQYF

d_call: TRBD2
j_call: TRBJ2-5
v_call: TRBV2
clone_size: .
cdr3_nt: TGTGCCGGAGGACTAGCGGAAGAGACCCAGTACTTC
cdr3_aa: CAGGLAEETQYF

d_call: .
j_call: TRBJ2-1
v_call: TRBV6-6
clone_size: .
cdr3_nt: TGTGCCAGCAGTTACTCGATTGGAGTCAATGAGCAGTTCTTC
cdr3_aa: CASSYSIGVNEQFF

d_call: .
j_call: TRBJ1-1
v_call: TRBV2
clone_size: .
cdr3_nt: TGTGCCAGCATTTACGGCGCGGGGAACACTGAAGCTTTCTTT
cdr3_aa: CASIYGAGNTEAFF

d_call: .
j_call: TRBJ2-2
v_call: TRBV23-1
clone_size: .
cdr3_nt: TGCGCCAGCAGTCAATCGAAGGGGCACACCGGGGAGCTGTTTTTT
cdr3_aa: CASSQSKGHTGELFF

d_call: TRBD1
j_call: TRBJ2-5
v_call: TRBV30
clone_size: .
cdr3_nt: TGTGCCTGGAGCCAAGTAGGGACAGGGGTCAGGGAGACCCAGTACTTC
cdr3_aa: CAWSQVGTGVRETQYF

d_call: .
j_call: TRBJ2-6
v_call: TRBV21-1
clone_size: .
cdr3_nt: TGTGCCAGCAGCAACCCGGGTATCTCAGGGGCCAACGTCCTGACTTTC
cdr3_aa: CASSNPGISGANVLTF

d_call: .
j_call: TRBJ1-1
v_call: TRBV12-5
clone_size: .
cdr3_nt: TGTGCTAGTGGTATTAGTCTGGGGGCAATTACTGAAGCTTTCTTT
cdr3_aa: CASGISLGAITEAFF

d_call: TRBD1
j_call: TRBJ1-2
v_call: TRBV10-3
clone_size: .
cdr3_nt: TGTGCCATCAGTGGGGGGCCGACAGGGGCCAGGGAAGGCTACACCTTC
cdr3_aa: CAISGGPTGAREGYTF

d_call: .
j_call: TRBJ1-3
v_call: TRBV3-1/TRBV3-2
clone_size: .
cdr3_nt: TGTGCCAGCAGCCCAGAGACAGCACGCGGGGGCACCATATATTTT
cdr3_aa: CASSPETARGGTIYF

d_call: .
j_call: TRBJ1-1
v_call: TRBV19
clone_size: .
cdr3_nt: TGTGCCAGTAGTAATATCCCTCCGGGGGAAGCTTTCTTT
cdr3_aa: CASSNIPPGEAFF

d_call: .
j_call: TRBJ2-7
v_call: TRBV24-1
clone_size: .
cdr3_nt: TGTGCCACCAGTGATTTAAGGAGGGACGGGCAGTACTTC
cdr3_aa: CATSDLRRDGQYF

d_call: .
j_call: TRBJ2-3
v_call: TRBV12-2
clone_size: .
cdr3_nt: TGTGCAAGGGGAAACAGGGCCCCCTGCACAGATACGCAGTATTTT
cdr3_aa: CARGNRAPCTDTQYF

d_call: .
j_call: TRBJ2-7
v_call: TRBV5-6
clone_size: once
cdr3_nt: TGTGCCAGCAGCTCCTCCTTCTACGAGCAGTACTTC
cdr3_aa: CASSSSFYEQYF

d_call: TRBD2
j_call: TRBJ2-1
v_call: TRBV5-1
clone_size: .
cdr3_nt: TGCGCCAGCAGCGCCTCTAGCGGGGGGGCGAATGAGCAGTTCTTC
cdr3_aa: CASSASSGGANEQFF

d_call: .
j_call: TRBJ1-1
v_call: TRBV7-3
clone_size: .
cdr3_nt: TGTGCCAGCAGCCGGGGACTGAACACTGAAGCTTTCTTT
cdr3_aa: CASSRGLNTEAFF

d_call: TRBD2
j_call: TRBJ2-1
v_call: TRBV5-6
clone_size: .
cdr3_nt: TGTGCCAGCAGCTTGTGGACTAGGGCCTACAATGAGCAGTTCTTC
cdr3_aa: CASSLWTRAYNEQFF

d_call: TRBD1
j_call: TRBJ1-1
v_call: TRBV10-3
clone_size: .
cdr3_nt: TGTGCCATCAGCCAGACAGGGGGCGCGGGCGCCACTGAAGCTTTCTTT
cdr3_aa: CAISQTGGAGATEAFF

d_call: .
j_call: TRBJ2-1
v_call: TRBV7-2
clone_size: .
cdr3_nt: TGTGCCAGCAGCTTAAAGGCCTCTCAGTCCTACAATGAGCAGTTCTTC
cdr3_aa: CASSLKASQSYNEQFF

d_call: .
j_call: TRBJ1-1
v_call: TRBV18
clone_size: once
cdr3_nt: TGTGCCAGCTCACCATCCGGGACATCGATGAACACTGAAGCTTTCTTT
cdr3_aa: CASSPSGTSMNTEAFF

d_call: TRBD2
j_call: TRBJ2-5
v_call: TRBV7-9
clone_size: few
cdr3_nt: TGTGCCAGCAGAGCTCCGCGGGGGGAACAAGAGACCCAGTACTTC
cdr3_aa: CASRAPRGEQETQYF

d_call: .
j_call: TRBJ2-2
v_call: TRBV7-3
clone_size: .
cdr3_nt: TGTGCCAGCAGCTCACGGGGAACCGGGGAGCTGTTTTTT
cdr3_aa: CASSSRGTGELFF

d_call: .
j_call: TRBJ1-2
v_call: TRBV3-1/TRBV3-2
clone_size: .
cdr3_nt: TGTGCCAGCAGCCAAGATGGGCGTGGGGGACGGTCTAGATCTTATGGCTACACCTTC
cdr3_aa: CASSQDGRGGRSRSYGYTF

d_call: .
j_call: TRBJ1-1
v_call: TRBV27
clone_size: .
cdr3_nt: TGTGCCAGCAGATTCGGCCGAGGGACTGAAGCTTTCTTT
cdr3_aa: CASRFGRGTEAFF

d_call: .
j_call: TRBJ2-7
v_call: TRBV25-1
clone_size: few
cdr3_nt: TGTGCCAGCAGTGAATATGGTAGGGACGAGCAGTACTTC
cdr3_aa: CASSEYGRDEQYF

d_call: TRBD2
j_call: TRBJ2-3
v_call: TRBV5-4
clone_size: .
cdr3_nt: TGTGCCAGCAGCCCTTCCCTAGCGGGGGGGACAGATACGCAGTATTTT
cdr3_aa: CASSPSLAGGTDTQYF